Listed here is a single T cell receptor beta chain. Its antigen is still unknown. CD45RA-negative memory and CD45RA+ naive subsets were split from the CD4+ cells. The data stem from a study of shared clonotypes between healthy human individuals. General study results and limits: Shared clonotypes: roughly 5% naive CD4, approximately 3.4% naive CD8, about 2.5% memory CD4, over 0.3% memory CD8. Non-shared clonotypes displayed generation probabilities falling below those of clonotypes present in all four donors. Among the subsets, naive ones generally showed larger estimated richness than memory ones.

Method: immunoSEQ multiplex PCR; TCRdb's copy keeps in-frame clones and lacks some. This table has just over 2,000,000 clones, roughly 95% appearing once. Germline loops: CDR1 MNHNY, CDR2 SVGAGI (reference sequence). Trimming at V came to 6 bases and at J to 10 bases, leaving 12 bases not matched to a gene. The length of the CDR3 is 16 residues. This sequence was found in a man aged 18-30 years in good health. The specimen sequenced was naive CD4+ T cells sorted from blood. Subset specified: CD45RA+ positively selected. The chain uses TRBV6-6 and TRBJ2-1; 13 bases match TRBD2. CDR3 coding DNA: TGTGCCAGCAGCAAGGCTACTAGCGGGGGGGCTTGGGAGCAGTTCTTC. Translation: CASSKATSGGAWEQFF.